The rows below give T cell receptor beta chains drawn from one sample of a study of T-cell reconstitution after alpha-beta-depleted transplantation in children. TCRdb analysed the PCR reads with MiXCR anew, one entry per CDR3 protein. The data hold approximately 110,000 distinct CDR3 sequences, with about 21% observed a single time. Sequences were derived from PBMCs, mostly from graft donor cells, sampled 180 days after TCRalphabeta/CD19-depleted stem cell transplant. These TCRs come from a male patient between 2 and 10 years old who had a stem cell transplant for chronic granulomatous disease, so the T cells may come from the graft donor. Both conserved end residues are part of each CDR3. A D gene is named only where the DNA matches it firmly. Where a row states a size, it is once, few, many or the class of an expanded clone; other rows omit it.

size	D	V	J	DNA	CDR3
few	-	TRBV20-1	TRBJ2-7	TGCAGTGCCCCTTTAGACTCCTACGAGCAGTACTTC	CSAPLDSYEQYF
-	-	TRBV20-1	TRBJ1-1	TGCAGTGCTAGAGTCGGGGGTTCGTTAGCTGAAGCTTTCTTT	CSARVGGSLAEAFF
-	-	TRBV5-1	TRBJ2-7	TGCGCCAGCAGCTTGGAGAGTCCCTCCGGCTACGAGCAGTACTTC	CASSLESPSGYEQYF
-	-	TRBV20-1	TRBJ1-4	TGCAGTGCAACCTCGGGACAAAATGAAAAACTGTTTTTT	CSATSGQNEKLFF
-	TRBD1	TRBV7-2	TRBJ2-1	TGTGCCAGCAGCTTGGACAGGGACTACAATGAGCAGTTCTTC	CASSLDRDYNEQFF
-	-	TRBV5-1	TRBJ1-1	TGCGCCAGCAGCTTGGGGTCAAAGAGCGCGGGAAGGACTGAAGCTTTCTTT	CASSLGSKSAGRTEAFF
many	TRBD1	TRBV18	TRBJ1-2	TGTGCCAGCTCACGGGACAGAGCTAACTATGGCTACACCTTC	CASSRDRANYGYTF
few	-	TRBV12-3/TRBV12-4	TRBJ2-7	TGTGCCAGCAGTTTAGGACAGACTAGTTTTTCCTACGAGCAGTACTTC	CASSLGQTSFSYEQYF
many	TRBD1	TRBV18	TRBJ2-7	TGTGCCAGCTCACGAAAGACAGGGGATTACGAGCAGTACTTC	CASSRKTGDYEQYF
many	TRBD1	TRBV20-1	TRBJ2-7	TGCAGCATGGAAGGCACAGGGGCCTACGAGCAGTACTTC	CSMEGTGAYEQYF
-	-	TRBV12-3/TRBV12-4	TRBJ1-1	TGTGCCAGCAGTAACGAGGGAAGGACGGGGGTGGATGAAGCTTTCTTT	CASSNEGRTGVDEAFF
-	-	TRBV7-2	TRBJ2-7	TGTGCCAGCAGTGGAGTCAGGGGCTACGAGCAGTACTTC	CASSGVRGYEQYF
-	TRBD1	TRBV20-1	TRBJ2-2	TGCTGCGCTAGAAGGGTCGGGACAGAGAACACCGGGGAGCTGTTTTTT	CCARRVGTENTGELFF
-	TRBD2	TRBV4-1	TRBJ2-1	TGCGCCAGCAGCCAAAGGCAGCGGGGGGATAACAATGAGCAGTTCTTC	CASSQRQRGDNNEQFF
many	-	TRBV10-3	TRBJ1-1	TGTGCCATCAGTGATTTGAACACTGAAGCTTTCTTT	CAISDLNTEAFF
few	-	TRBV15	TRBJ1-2	TGTGCCACCAGCAGAGATGAGAGCTACTATGGCTACACCTTC	CATSRDESYYGYTF
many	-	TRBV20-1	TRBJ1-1	TGCAGTGCTAGCGGTCCGAACACTGAAGCTTTCTTT	CSASGPNTEAFF
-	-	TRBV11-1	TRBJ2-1	TGTGCCAGCAGATCCGGGACGGAAACTAGCAACGGCTACAATGAGCAGTTCTTC	CASRSGTETSNGYNEQFF
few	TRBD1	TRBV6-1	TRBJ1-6	TGTGCCAGCAGAGCCGGGACAGGGGGACCACCCCTCCACTTT	CASRAGTGGPPLHF
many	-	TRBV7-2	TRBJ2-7	TGTGCCAGCAGTTCAACCCCCCCCTACGAGCAGTACTTC	CASSSTPPYEQYF
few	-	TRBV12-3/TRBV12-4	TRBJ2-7	TGTGCCAGCAGTTTAGCGCATGGGGAGGGCCAGGGGTACGAGCAGTACTTC	CASSLAHGEGQGYEQYF
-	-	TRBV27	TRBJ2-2	TGTGCCAGCAGCCATCAAAATAGCGGGGAGCTGTTTTTT	CASSHQNSGELFF
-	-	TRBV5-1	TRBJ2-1	TGCGCCAGCTCATTTGGCGGAAAAAATGAGCAGTTCTTC	CASSFGGKNEQFF
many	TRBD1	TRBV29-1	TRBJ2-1	TGCAGCGTTGAAGGCGGGGACAGGGGCTACAATGAGCAGTTCTTC	CSVEGGDRGYNEQFF
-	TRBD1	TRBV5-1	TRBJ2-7	TGCGCCAGCAGCGTAGACAGGGGAATAATCTACGAGCAGTACTTC	CASSVDRGIIYEQYF
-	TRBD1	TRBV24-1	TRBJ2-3	TGTGCCACCAGTGATCCTGGACAGGGGTTGGGGGAAGATACGCAGTATTTT	CATSDPGQGLGEDTQYF
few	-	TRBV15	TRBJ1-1	TGTGCCACCAGCAGAGTGAGGGAGGGTACTGAAGCTTTCTTT	CATSRVREGTEAFF
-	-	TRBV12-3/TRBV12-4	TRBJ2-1	TGTGCCAGCAGTCCCTCGATCGGCCCGAGCTCCTACAATGAGCAGTTCTTC	CASSPSIGPSSYNEQFF
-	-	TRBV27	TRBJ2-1	TGTGCCAGCAGTTTGGGCATTGAGCAGTTCTTC	CASSLGIEQFF
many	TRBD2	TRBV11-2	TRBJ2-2	TGTGCCAGCAGCGTGGGACTAGCGGGAGAAAGGGGCGGGGAGCTGTTTTTT	CASSVGLAGERGGELFF
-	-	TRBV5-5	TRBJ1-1	TGTGCCAGCACCCTCTCCATGAACACTGAAGCTTTCTTT	CASTLSMNTEAFF
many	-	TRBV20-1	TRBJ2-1	TGCAGTGCCAGAGTTTACAATGAGCAGTTCTTC	CSARVYNEQFF
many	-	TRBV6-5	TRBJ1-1	TGTGCCAGCAGTTCGACAGTGGTGAACACTGAAGCTTTCTTT	CASSSTVVNTEAFF
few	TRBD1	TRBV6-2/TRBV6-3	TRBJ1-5	TGTGCCAGCAGTTACTGGTCAGGGGGCCCCAATCAGCCCCAGCATTTT	CASSYWSGGPNQPQHF
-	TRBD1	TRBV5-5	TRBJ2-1	TGTGCCAGCAGCCCCGGGACAGCCTACAATGAGCAGTTCTTC	CASSPGTAYNEQFF
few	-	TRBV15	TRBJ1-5	TGTGCCACCAGCAGCGGACAGTCAAATCAGCCCCAGCATTTT	CATSSGQSNQPQHF
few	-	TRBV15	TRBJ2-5	TGTGCCACCAGCAGAGATCAGGTGGTAGGCTGGGGAGAGACCCAGTACTTC	CATSRDQVVGWGETQYF
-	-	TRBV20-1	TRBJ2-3	TGCAGTGCTAGGCCAGTCAAAGTAACGGATACGCAGTATTTT	CSARPVKVTDTQYF
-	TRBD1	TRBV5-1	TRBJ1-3	TGCGCCAGCAGCAGACAGGGTGGAGGAAACACCATATATTTT	CASSRQGGGNTIYF
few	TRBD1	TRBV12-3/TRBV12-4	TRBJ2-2	TGTGCCAGCAGTTCCGAGACAGGGGGCCTCACCACCGGGGAGCTGTTTTTT	CASSSETGGLTTGELFF
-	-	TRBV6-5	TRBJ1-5	TGTGCCAGCAGTTCCTCCGACGGTAGCAATCAGCCCCAGCATTTT	CASSSSDGSNQPQHF
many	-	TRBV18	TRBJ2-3	TGTGCCAGCTCACCTATCGGCGGTAGCACAGATACGCAGTATTTT	CASSPIGGSTDTQYF
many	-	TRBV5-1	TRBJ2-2	TGCGCCAGCAGCTTCAGCGGGAACACCGGGGAGCTGTTTTTT	CASSFSGNTGELFF
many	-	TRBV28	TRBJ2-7	TGTGCCAGCAGCTTCTCCTACGAGCAGTACTTC	CASSFSYEQYF
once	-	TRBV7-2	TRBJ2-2	TGTGCCAGCAGCTTAGCTGGAGTGCCTGGAACCGGGGAGCTGTTTTTT	CASSLAGVPGTGELFF
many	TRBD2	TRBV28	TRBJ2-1	TGTGCCATCCATCGCGGGGGGTACAATGAGCAGTTCTTC	CAIHRGGYNEQFF
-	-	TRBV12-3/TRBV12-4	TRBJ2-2	TGTGCCAGCAGGAATGCCGGGGAGCTGTTTTTT	CASRNAGELFF
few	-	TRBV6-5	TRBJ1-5	TGTGCCAGCAGTTACTCGAAATCGAAGAGAGGGAGTAGCAATCAGCCCCAGCATTTT	CASSYSKSKRGSSNQPQHF
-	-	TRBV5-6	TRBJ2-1	TGTGCCAGCACCTACCTGGGGGGTAGCAGTAATGAGCAGTTCTTC	CASTYLGGSSNEQFF
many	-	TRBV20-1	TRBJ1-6	TGCAGTGCAGGGACAATACAGAATTCACCCCTCCACTTT	CSAGTIQNSPLHF
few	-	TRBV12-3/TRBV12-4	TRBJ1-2	TGTGCCAGCAGTTTTGGGGGTGGCTACACCTTC	CASSFGGGYTF
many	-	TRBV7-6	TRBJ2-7	TGTGCCAGCAGCACCGGCTACGAGCAGTACTTC	CASSTGYEQYF
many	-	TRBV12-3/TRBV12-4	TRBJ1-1	TGTGCCAGCAGTTCGCGGGGACACCTGAACACTGAAGCTTTCTTT	CASSSRGHLNTEAFF
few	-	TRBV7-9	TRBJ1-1	TGTGCCAGCCAGCGCGAGCACACTGAAGCTTTCTTT	CASQREHTEAFF